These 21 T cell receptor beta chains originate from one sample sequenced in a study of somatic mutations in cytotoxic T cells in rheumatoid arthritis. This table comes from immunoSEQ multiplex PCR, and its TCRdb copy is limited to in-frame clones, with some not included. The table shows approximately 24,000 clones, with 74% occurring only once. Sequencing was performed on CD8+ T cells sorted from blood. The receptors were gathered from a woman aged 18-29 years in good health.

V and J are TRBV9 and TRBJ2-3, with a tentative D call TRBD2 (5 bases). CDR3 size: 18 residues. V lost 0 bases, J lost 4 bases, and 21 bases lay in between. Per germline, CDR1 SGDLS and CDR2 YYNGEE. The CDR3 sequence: CASSVVDLSGVLADTQYF. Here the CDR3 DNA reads TGTGCCAGCAGCGTAGTGGATTTGAGCGGCGTTCTCGCAGATACGCAGTATTTT.

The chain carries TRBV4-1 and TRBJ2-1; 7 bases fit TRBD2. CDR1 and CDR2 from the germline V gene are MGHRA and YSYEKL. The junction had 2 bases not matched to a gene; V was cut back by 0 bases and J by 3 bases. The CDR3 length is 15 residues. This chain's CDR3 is CASSQEIAGYNEQFF. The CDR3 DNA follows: TGCGCCAGCAGCCAAGAAATAGCGGGCTACAATGAGCAGTTCTTC.

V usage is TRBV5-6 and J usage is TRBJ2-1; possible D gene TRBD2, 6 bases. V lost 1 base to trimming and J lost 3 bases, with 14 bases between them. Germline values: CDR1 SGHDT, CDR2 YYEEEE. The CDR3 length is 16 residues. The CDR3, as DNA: TGTGCCAGCAGCTTGTCACGGCTAGCGTACTACAATGAGCAGTTCTTC. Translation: CASSLSRLAYYNEQFF.

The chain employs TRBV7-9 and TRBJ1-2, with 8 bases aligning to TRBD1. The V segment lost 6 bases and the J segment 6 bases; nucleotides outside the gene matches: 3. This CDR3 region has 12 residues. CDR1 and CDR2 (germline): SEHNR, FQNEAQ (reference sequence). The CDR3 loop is CASRDREHGYTF. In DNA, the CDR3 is TGTGCCAGCAGGGACAGGGAGCATGGCTACACCTTC.

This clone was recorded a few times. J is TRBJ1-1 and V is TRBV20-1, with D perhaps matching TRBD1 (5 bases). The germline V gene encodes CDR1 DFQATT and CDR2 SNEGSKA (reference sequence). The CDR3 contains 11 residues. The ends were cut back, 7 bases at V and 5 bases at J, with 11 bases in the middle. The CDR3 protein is CSVETETEAFF. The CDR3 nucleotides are TGCAGTGTTGAGACAGAGACTGAAGCTTTCTTT.

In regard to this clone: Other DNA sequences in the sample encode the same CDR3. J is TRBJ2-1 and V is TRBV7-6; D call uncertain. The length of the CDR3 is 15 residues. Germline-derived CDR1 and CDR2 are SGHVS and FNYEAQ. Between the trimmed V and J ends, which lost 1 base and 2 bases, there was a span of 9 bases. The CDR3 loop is CASSLGRVPYNEQFF. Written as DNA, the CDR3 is TGTGCCAGCAGCTTAGGACGGGTCCCCTACAATGAGCAGTTCTTC.

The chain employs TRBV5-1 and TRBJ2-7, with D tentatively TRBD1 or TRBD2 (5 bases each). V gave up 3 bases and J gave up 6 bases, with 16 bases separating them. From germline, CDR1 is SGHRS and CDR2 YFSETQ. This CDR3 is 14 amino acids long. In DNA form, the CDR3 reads TGCGCCAGCAGCTCGGGGACCGGTCCGGGCGAGCAGTACGTC. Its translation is CASSSGTGPGEQYV.

For the CDR3, the DNA is TGTGCCAGCAGCCAAGATCCTAGCGGGACATACGAGCAGTACTTC. The encoded protein is CASSQDPSGTYEQYF. This chain connects TRBV4-2 to TRBJ2-5; 9 bases match TRBD2. TRBJ2-7 explains the end of the DNA better; the J call may be wrong. The CDR3 spans 15 residues. Germline CDR1 and CDR2: LGHNA and YNFKEQ.

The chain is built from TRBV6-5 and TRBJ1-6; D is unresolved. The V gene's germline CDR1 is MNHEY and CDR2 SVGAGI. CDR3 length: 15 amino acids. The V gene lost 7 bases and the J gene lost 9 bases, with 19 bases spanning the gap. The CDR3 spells CASTPATDGGSPLHF. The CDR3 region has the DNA TGTGCCAGCACTCCCGCGACGGATGGCGGTTCACCCCTCCACTTT.

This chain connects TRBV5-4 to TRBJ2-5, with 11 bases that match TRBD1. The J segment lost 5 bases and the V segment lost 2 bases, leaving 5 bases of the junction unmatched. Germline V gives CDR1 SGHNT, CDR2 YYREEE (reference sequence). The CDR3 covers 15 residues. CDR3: CASSLMDRGLETQYF. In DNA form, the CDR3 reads TGTGCCAGCAGCTTAATGGACAGGGGGCTGGAGACCCAGTACTTC.

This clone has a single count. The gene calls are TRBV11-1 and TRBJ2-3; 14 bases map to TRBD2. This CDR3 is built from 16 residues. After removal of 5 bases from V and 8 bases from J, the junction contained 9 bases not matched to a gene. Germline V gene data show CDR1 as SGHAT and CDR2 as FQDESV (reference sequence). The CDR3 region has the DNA TGTGCCAGCAGCCAGGGACTAGCGGGAGTGGGCGGTACGCAGTATTTT. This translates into CASSQGLAGVGGTQYF.

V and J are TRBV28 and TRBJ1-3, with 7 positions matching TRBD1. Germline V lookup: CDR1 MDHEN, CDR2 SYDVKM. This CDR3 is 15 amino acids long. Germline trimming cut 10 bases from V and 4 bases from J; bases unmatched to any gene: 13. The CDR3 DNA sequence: TGTGCCACCGAGAACGGACAGGCCGTCGGAAACACCATATATTTT. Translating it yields CATENGQAVGNTIYF.

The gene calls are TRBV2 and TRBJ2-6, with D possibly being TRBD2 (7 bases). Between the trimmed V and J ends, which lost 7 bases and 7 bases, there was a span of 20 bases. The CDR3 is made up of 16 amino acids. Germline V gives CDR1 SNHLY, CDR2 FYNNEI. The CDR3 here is CASNGGGPSGANVLTF. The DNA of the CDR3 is TGTGCCAGCAATGGGGGGGGGCCGTCAGGAGCCAACGTCCTGACTTTC.

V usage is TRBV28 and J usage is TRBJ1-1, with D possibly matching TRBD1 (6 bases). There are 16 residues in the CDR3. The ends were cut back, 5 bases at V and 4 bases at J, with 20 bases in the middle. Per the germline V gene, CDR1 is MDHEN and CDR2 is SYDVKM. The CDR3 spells CASSPTMGAGVTEAFF. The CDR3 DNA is TGTGCCAGCAGTCCTACTATGGGGGCAGGGGTCACTGAAGCTTTCTTT.

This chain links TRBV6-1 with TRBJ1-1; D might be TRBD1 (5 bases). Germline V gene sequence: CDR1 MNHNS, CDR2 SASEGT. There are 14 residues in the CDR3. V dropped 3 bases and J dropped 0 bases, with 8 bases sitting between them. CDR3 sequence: CASSEGLMNTEAFF. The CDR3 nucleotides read TGTGCCAGCAGTGAGGGACTTATGAACACTGAAGCTTTCTTT.

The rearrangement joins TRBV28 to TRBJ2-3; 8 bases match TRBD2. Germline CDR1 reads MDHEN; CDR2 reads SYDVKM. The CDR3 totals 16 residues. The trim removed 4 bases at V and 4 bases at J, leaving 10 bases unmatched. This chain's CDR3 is CASSSYFGRAADTQYF. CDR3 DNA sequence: TGTGCCAGCAGTTCGTACTTCGGGAGGGCCGCAGATACGCAGTATTTT.

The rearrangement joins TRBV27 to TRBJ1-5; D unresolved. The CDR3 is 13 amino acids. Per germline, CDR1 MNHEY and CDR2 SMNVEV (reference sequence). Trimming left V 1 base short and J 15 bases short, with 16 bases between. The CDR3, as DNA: TGTGCCAGCAGTTTATATGGTTCAACGCCACTGCATTTT. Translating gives CASSLYGSTPLHF.

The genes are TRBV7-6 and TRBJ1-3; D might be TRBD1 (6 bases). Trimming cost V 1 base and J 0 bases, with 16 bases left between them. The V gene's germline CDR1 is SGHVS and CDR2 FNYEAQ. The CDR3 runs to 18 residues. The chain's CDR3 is CASSLGVGGPSSGNTIYF. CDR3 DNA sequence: TGTGCCAGCAGCTTAGGTGTCGGGGGCCCGAGCTCTGGAAACACCATATATTTT. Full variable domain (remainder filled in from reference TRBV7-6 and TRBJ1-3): GAGVSQSPRYKVTKRGQDVALRCDPISGHVSLYWYRQALGQGPEFLTYFNYEAQQDKSGLPNDRFSAERPEGSISTLTIQRTEQRDSAMYRCASSLGVGGPSSGNTIYFGEGSWLTVV.

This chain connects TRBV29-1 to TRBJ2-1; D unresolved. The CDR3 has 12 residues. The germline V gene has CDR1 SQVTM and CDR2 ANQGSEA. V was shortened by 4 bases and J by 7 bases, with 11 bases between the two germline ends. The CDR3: CSVVQVGNEQFF. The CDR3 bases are TGCAGCGTTGTCCAGGTCGGGAATGAGCAGTTCTTC.

The CDR3 nucleotides are TGTGCCAGCTCACGGGAGGACGGACTGAACACTGAAGCTTTCTTT. It is translated as CASSREDGLNTEAFF. The chain uses TRBV18 and TRBJ1-1; no clear D. Germline values: CDR1 KGHSH, CDR2 LQKENI. Trimming left V 4 bases short and J 0 bases short, with 12 bases between. The CDR3 totals 15 residues.

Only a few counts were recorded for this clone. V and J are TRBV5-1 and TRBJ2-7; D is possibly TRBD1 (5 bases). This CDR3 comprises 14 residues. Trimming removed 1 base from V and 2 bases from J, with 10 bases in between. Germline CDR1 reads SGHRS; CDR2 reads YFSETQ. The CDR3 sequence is CASSLIPGTYEQYF. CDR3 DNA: TGCGCCAGCAGCTTGATCCCAGGGACCTACGAGCAGTACTTC.